This T cell receptor beta chain stems from a study of molecular identifiers for immune sequencing clone quantification. Looking at the study overall: Four portions were sequenced after RNA from about 20,000 or 100,000 naive CD8 cells was split five ways in replicates.

Notes on the study in general: Effector cells kept over 97% of their molecules in clones above 20 RNA copies, while naive cells kept under 1% there.

The authors gated naive CD8 T cells as CD8+CD4-CCR7+CD45RA+ for sorting. TCRdb analysed the PCR reads with MiXCR anew, one entry per CDR3 protein. The repertoire includes about 320,000 distinct CDR3 sequences, 20% to 25% of them detected once, and 0.81% sits in the top ten. This clonotype showed up many times. What it recognizes is unknown. The sequenced material came from naive CD8+ T cells from blood, with Jurkat cell RNA spiked in. Subset noted: FACS-sorted CD8+CD4-CCR7+CD45RA+ naive T cells. The sequence was obtained from a human donor in good health. Some libraries in this study had Jurkat cell RNA spiked in.

The CDR3 region has the DNA TGTGCCAGCAGCCCAGGACTCCGAGAGCTCTACAATGAGCAGTTCTTC. Its protein is CASSPGLRELYNEQFF. The chain combines TRBV7-2 with TRBJ2-1; D is perhaps TRBD2 (5 bases). The CDR3 consists of 16 residues. Germline V gives CDR1 SGHTA, CDR2 FQGNSA. The ends were cut back, 5 bases at V and 3 bases at J, with 17 bases in the middle.